This T cell receptor (beta chain) was sequenced during a study of molecular identifiers for immune sequencing clone quantification. This clonotype has a count of ten or more. Its target is unknown. TCRdb fed the PCR reads into MiXCR, producing one record per CDR3 protein. The data show about 500,000 distinct CDR3 sequences, over 20% seen once. The CDR3 is made up of 17 amino acids. V was clipped by 2 bases and J by 6 bases; unmatched bases: 13. The germline CDR1 and CDR2 sequences are MGHDK and SYGVNS. Investigators produced naive CD8 libraries from 20,000 to 1,000,000 sorted cells, drawing on 10%, 30% or 50% RNA. The authors gated naive CD8 T cells as CD8+CD4-CCR7+CD45RA+ for sorting. Whole-study results and caveats: Jurkat TCR RNA spiked in from one cell (amid 800,000 to 1,000,000 naive cells) was reportedly detectable.

The chain links TRBV25-1 to TRBJ2-1, with 7 bases matching TRBD2. The source material was naive CD8+ T cells from blood, with Jurkat cell RNA spiked in. As to subset: FACS-sorted CD8+CD4-CCR7+CD45RA+ naive T cells. The clonotype comes from a human donor in good health. Some libraries in this study had Jurkat cell RNA spiked in. CDR3 region: CASSELGISGKANEQFF. CDR3 sequence (DNA): TGTGCCAGCAGTGAACTTGGGATAAGCGGGAAGGCCAATGAGCAGTTCTTC.